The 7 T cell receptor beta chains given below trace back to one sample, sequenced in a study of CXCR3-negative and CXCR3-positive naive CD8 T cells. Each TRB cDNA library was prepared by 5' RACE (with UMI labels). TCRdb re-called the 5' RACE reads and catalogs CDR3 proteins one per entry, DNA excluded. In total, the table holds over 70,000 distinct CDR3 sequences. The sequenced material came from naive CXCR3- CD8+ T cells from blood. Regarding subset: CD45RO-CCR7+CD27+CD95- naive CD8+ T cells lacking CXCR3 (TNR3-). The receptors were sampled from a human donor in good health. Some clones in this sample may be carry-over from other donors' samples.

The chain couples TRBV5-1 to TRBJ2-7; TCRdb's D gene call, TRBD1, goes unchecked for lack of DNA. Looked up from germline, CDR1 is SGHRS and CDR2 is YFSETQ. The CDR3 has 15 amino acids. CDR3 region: CASSLGQGVYYEQYF.

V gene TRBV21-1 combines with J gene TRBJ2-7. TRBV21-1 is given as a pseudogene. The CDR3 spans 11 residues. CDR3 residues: CASSKTGEQYF.

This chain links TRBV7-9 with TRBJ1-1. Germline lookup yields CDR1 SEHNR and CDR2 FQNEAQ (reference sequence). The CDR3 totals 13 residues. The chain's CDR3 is CASSPAGGARAFF. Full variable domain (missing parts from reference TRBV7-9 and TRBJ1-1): DTGVSQNPRHKITKRGQNVTFRCDPISEHNRLYWYRQTLGQGPEFLTYFQNEAQLEKSRLLSDRFSAERPKGSFSTLEIQRTEQGDSAMYLCASSPAGGARAFFGQGTRLTVV.

The CDR3 here is CASRMGASALHF. V and J are TRBV19 and TRBJ1-6; TCRdb's D gene call, TRBD1, goes unchecked for lack of DNA. Germline CDR1 and CDR2: LNHDA and SQIVND (reference sequence). The CDR3 is 12 residues long.

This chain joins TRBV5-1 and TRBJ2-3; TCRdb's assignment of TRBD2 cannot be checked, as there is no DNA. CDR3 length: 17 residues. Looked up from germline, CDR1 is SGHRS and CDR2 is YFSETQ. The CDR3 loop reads CASSFYGLAGDTDTQYF.

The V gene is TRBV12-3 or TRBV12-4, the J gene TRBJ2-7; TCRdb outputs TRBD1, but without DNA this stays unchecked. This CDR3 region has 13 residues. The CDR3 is CASSLGQGGEQYF.

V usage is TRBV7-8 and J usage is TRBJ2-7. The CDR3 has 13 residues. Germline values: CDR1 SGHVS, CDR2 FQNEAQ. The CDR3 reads CASRPRGSYEQYF. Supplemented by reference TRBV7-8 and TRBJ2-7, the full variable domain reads GAGVSQSPRYKVAKRGQDVALRCDPISGHVSLFWYQQALGQGPEFLTYFQNEAQLDKSGLPSDRFFAERPEGSVSTLKIQRTQQEDSAVYLCASRPRGSYEQYFGPGTRLTVT.